This T cell receptor beta chain was sequenced during a study of control samples from healthy donors and cancer patients. The CDR3 covers 14 residues. Deletions cut 4 bases from V and 0 bases from J, with 9 bases between. The germline V gene encodes CDR1 MDHEN and CDR2 SYDVKM. Data came from immunoSEQ multiplex PCR; TCRdb stores just in-frame clones and leaves some out. The sample records approximately 170,000 clones, 85% to 90% being singletons. Input material: blood. This sequence joins TRBV28 and TRBJ1-1; D call uncertain. The receptor's source is a woman between 25 and 40 years old in good health. CDR3 sequence: CASSSMEMNTEAFF. For the CDR3, the DNA is TGTGCCAGCAGTTCCATGGAGATGAACACTGAAGCTTTCTTT.